This TCR beta chain was recorded in a study of PD-1 blockade in classical Hodgkin lymphoma. Study-level information: Intravenous delivery of nivolumab at 3 mg/kg to patients occurred every 2 weeks.

From germline, CDR1 is SEHNR and CDR2 FQNEAQ (reference sequence). Trimming took off 1 base at V and 8 bases at J, with 11 bases between the two ends. This CDR3 spans 13 amino acids. Each and every patient relapsed after autologous stem cell transplantation, and patients got differing brentuximab vedotin exposure. Assay: immunoSEQ multiplex PCR; the TCRdb copy retains only in-frame clones and omits some. Altogether 20,000 to 25,000 clones are present, 77% being singletons, with the ten largest covering less than 50%. Sequencing was performed on peripheral blood mononuclear cells (PBMCs), taken before the second cycle of nivolumab. The clonotype comes from a human donor with classical Hodgkin lymphoma. The chain joins TRBV7-9 to TRBJ1-1; D unresolved. The DNA of the CDR3 is TGTGCCAGCAGCTTAGGAGGGCCAGAGGAAGCTTTCTTT. Translation gives CASSLGGPEEAFF.